The 24 T cell receptor beta chains below all came from one sample that was sequenced in a study of cytomegalovirus exposure and HLA in healthy donors. PCR primers comprised 60 Vbeta and 13 Jbeta primers. Profiled with immunoSEQ multiplex PCR; TCRdb holds only in-frame clones, not every one. The repertoire holds 180,000 or so clones, with around 80% as singletons. Sample: PBMCs. These receptors originate from a middle-aged man in good health and CMV-seronegative.

The chain employs TRBV10-3 and TRBJ1-6; no clear D gene. Trimming pared 6 bases from V and 5 bases from J, leaving 11 bases between. Germline V gives CDR1 ENHRY, CDR2 SYGVKD. This CDR3 has 14 residues. As DNA, the CDR3 is TGTGCCATCAGCCCGGGGAGGAATAATTCACCCCTCCACTTT. Translating gives CAISPGRNNSPLHF.

CDR3 in amino acids: CASSGNPSGASIGAQETQYF. For the CDR3, the DNA is TGTGCCAGTAGTGGCAACCCTAGCGGGGCTTCCATTGGGGCTCAAGAGACCCAGTACTTC. This chain connects TRBV19 to TRBJ2-5, with 9 positions matching TRBD2. V was clipped by 5 bases and J by 2 bases; unmatched bases: 21. The germline V gene encodes CDR1 LNHDA and CDR2 SQIVND (reference sequence). The CDR3 spans 20 residues.

The V gene is TRBV7-2, the J gene TRBJ2-5, with 10 bases matching TRBD1. V lost 6 bases, J lost 7 bases, and 14 bases stayed unmatched. This CDR3 has 16 amino acids. Per the germline V gene, CDR1 is SGHTA and CDR2 is FQGNSA. DNA for the CDR3: TGTGCCAGCAGTCATACCTCCGGGACAGGGGCCAGGACCCAGTACTTC. This encodes CASSHTSGTGARTQYF.

The V gene is TRBV28, the J gene TRBJ1-1; D not certain. CDR1 is MDHEN, CDR2 SYDVKM, per germline. Trimming removed 2 bases at V and 11 bases at J, with 15 bases between. This CDR3 is 13 amino acids long. CDR3 coding DNA: TGTGCCAGCAGTTTAGTTAGTCTCCCGTCGGCTTTCTTT. Protein: CASSLVSLPSAFF.

V is TRBV5-5 and J is TRBJ1-5; possible D gene TRBD1, 5 bases. Trimming removed 4 bases at V and 5 bases at J, with 10 bases between. The germline gives CDR1 SGHKS, CDR2 YYEKEE (reference sequence). CDR3 size: 13 residues. CDR3 residues: CASSPAGHQPQHF. CDR3 bases: TGTGCCAGCAGCCCTGCGGGGCATCAGCCCCAGCATTTT.

The chain links TRBV7-9 to TRBJ2-3; TRBD2 might be the D (7 bases). Germline CDR1 reads SEHNR; CDR2 reads FQNEAQ (reference sequence). The CDR3 runs 15 residues. Trimming removed 4 bases from V and 2 bases from J, with 13 bases in between. CDR3 amino acids: CASSSMGGPTDTQYF. DNA of the CDR3: TGTGCCAGCAGCTCCATGGGGGGGCCCACAGATACGCAGTATTTT.

The chain has TRBV7-3 and TRBJ2-3; 8 bases match TRBD2. V trimming: 2 bases; J trimming: 5 bases; junction bases outside the gene matches: 6. From germline, CDR1 is SGHTA and CDR2 FQGTGA. The length of the CDR3 is 15 residues. The CDR3 is CASSLQASGLDTQYF. CDR3 DNA: TGTGCCAGCAGCTTACAGGCTAGCGGGTTAGATACGCAGTATTTT.

This sequence joins TRBV11-2 and TRBJ2-1; D call uncertain. V lost 1 base to trimming and J lost 4 bases, with 11 bases between them. This CDR3 has 15 amino acids. CDR1 and CDR2 from the germline V gene are SGHAT and FQNNGV. The DNA for the CDR3 is TGTGCCAGCAGCTTAGTTCCTGGTCTATACAATGAGCAGTTCTTC. It yields the protein CASSLVPGLYNEQFF.

This sequence joins TRBV27 and TRBJ1-5; 11 nucleotides agree with TRBD1. V was pared by 3 bases and J by 7 bases, with 5 bases of the junction left unmatched. The germline V gene encodes CDR1 MNHEY and CDR2 SMNVEV (reference sequence). CDR3 length equals 15 residues. CDR3 bases: TGTGCCAGCAGTTTGGGGACAGGGGGGCGACAGCCCCAGCATTTT. This codes for CASSLGTGGRQPQHF.

The V and J genes are TRBV4-3 and TRBJ2-7; possible D gene TRBD1, 6 bases. The CDR3 is made up of 16 amino acids. Germline V gene data show CDR1 as LGHNA and CDR2 as YSLEER. Trimming cost V 4 bases and J 2 bases, with 18 bases left between them. The CDR3 DNA is TGCGCCAGCAGCCGGGATCGGGACACACAACCCTACGAGCAGTACTTC. Amino acid sequence: CASSRDRDTQPYEQYF.

Comment on this clone: One end of the junction varies from germline; a read error may be responsible. J is TRBJ2-7 and V is TRBV4-3; 9 bases fit TRBD1. Per the germline V gene, CDR1 is LGHNA and CDR2 is YSLEER. The CDR3 runs 17 residues. CDR3 protein: CAGSQGGTGFIGNEQYF. In nucleotides, the CDR3 is TGCGCCGGCAGCCAAGGGGGGACAGGGTTTATCGGGAACGAGCAGTACTTC.

The chain uses TRBV7-9 and TRBJ2-1; 7 bases line up with TRBD2. This CDR3 spans 15 amino acids. CDR1 and CDR2 (germline): SEHNR, FQNEAQ (reference sequence). With 7 bases clipped from V and 4 bases from J, the junction kept 10 bases outside the gene matches. The CDR3 region is CASTGWRELYNEQFF. DNA for the CDR3: TGTGCCAGCACCGGCTGGCGGGAGCTTTACAATGAGCAGTTCTTC.

This rearrangement joins TRBV7-2 to TRBJ2-1; 8 nucleotides align to TRBD1. The germline V gene has CDR1 SGHTA and CDR2 FQGNSA. This CDR3 is built from 15 residues. V shed 1 base and J 10 bases; nucleotides not matched to a gene: 9. CDR3 residues: CASSLGGQALTEQFF. For the CDR3, the DNA is TGTGCCAGCAGCTTAGGGGGACAGGCCTTGACGGAGCAGTTCTTC. Together with reference TRBV7-2 and TRBJ2-1, the CDR3 gives the full variable domain: GAGVSQSPSNKVTEKGKDVELRCDPISGHTALYWYRQSLGQGLEFLIYFQGNSAPDKSGLPSDRFSAERTGGSVSTLTIQRTQQEDSAVYLCASSLGGQALTEQFFGPGTRLTVL.

V and J are TRBV13 and TRBJ2-6; 11 positions agree with TRBD2. Germline CDR1 is PRHDT and CDR2 is FYEKMQ (reference sequence). V gave up 1 base and J gave up 4 bases; unmatched junction bases: 3. The CDR3 contains 17 residues. CDR3 sequence reads: CASSLELAGDGANVLTF. CDR3 nucleotides: TGTGCCAGCAGCTTAGAACTAGCGGGAGACGGGGCCAACGTCCTGACTTTC. Looking up the rest from reference TRBV13 and TRBJ2-6 gives the full variable domain: AAGVIQSPRHLIKEKRETATLKCYPIPRHDTVYWYQQGPGQDPQFLISFYEKMQSDKGSIPDRFSAQQFSDYHSELNMSSLELGDSALYFCASSLELAGDGANVLTFGAGSRLTVL.

V is TRBV11-1 and J is TRBJ1-1; 7 bases line up with TRBD1. Germline V gives CDR1 SGHAT, CDR2 FQDESV (reference sequence). The CDR3 sequence is 13 residues long. Unmatched junction bases numbered 2, after V lost 4 bases and J lost 3 bases. In DNA form, the CDR3 reads TGTGCCAGCAGCTACAGGGGAGACACTGAAGCTTTCTTT. Amino acid sequence: CASSYRGDTEAFF.

This chain connects TRBV6-5 to TRBJ1-4, with D maybe TRBD1 (5 bases). Germline loops: CDR1 MNHEY, CDR2 SVGAGI. V lost 6 bases and J 7 bases, leaving 12 bases between the germline ends. The CDR3 is made up of 13 amino acids. The CDR3 here is CASSQAGVEKLFF. The DNA of the CDR3 is TGTGCCAGCAGCCAGGCGGGGGTTGAAAAACTGTTTTTT.

This chain's CDR3 is CAISAFPGSNFAGEYNEQFF. The CDR3 DNA sequence: TGCGCCATTTCAGCTTTTCCGGGATCCAACTTTGCGGGAGAGTACAATGAGCAGTTCTTC. This sequence joins TRBV5-1 and TRBJ2-1; 7 nucleotides match TRBD2. Unmatched junction bases numbered 28, after V lost 9 bases and J lost 4 bases. CDR3 length: 20 residues. Germline values: CDR1 SGHRS, CDR2 YFSETQ.

This clone has a handful of counts. V is TRBV23-1 and J is TRBJ2-7, with TRBD2 matching over 7 bases. TRBV23-1 is annotated as an ORF whose role is uncertain. J lost 5 bases, V lost 2 bases, and 21 bases had no gene match. The length of the CDR3 is 19 residues. CDR3 amino acids: CASSQEVVGGPPKNHEQYF. In DNA form, the CDR3 reads TGCGCCAGCAGTCAAGAGGTAGTGGGAGGGCCCCCAAAAAACCACGAGCAGTACTTC.

CDR3 amino acids: CATSRDLANSPLHF. CDR3 DNA sequence: TGTGCCACCAGCAGAGATCTGGCCAATTCACCCCTCCACTTT. The chain links TRBV15 to TRBJ1-6, with D hard to call. Trimming pared 0 bases from V and 7 bases from J, leaving 7 bases between. CDR1 and CDR2 from the germline V gene are LNHNV and YYDKDF (reference sequence). The CDR3 contains 14 residues.

This clone was counted a few times. In the same sample, other DNA sequences code for this CDR3. This chain connects TRBV30 to TRBJ2-3, with 12 nucleotides matching TRBD2. Per the germline V gene, CDR1 is GTSNPN and CDR2 is SVGIG (reference sequence). The CDR3 runs 15 residues. V shed 0 bases, J shed 6 bases, and the junction held 4 bases outside the gene matches. The CDR3 coding sequence is TGTGCCTGGAGTGTAGGGCTAGCGGGGGGGGATACGCAGTATTTT. Protein product: CAWSVGLAGGDTQYF.

The genes are TRBV7-2 and TRBJ1-2; TRBD1 is a possible D gene (6 bases). CDR3 length equals 16 residues. The germline gives CDR1 SGHTA, CDR2 FQGNSA. Trimming pared 1 base from V and 4 bases from J, leaving 16 bases between. The CDR3 DNA reads as TGTGCCAGCAGCTTAGATATAACAGGGCTGGTCTATGGCTACACCTTC. Translation gives CASSLDITGLVYGYTF.

J is TRBJ2-7 and V is TRBV4-1; 9 bases line up with TRBD2. The V gene's germline CDR1 is MGHRA and CDR2 YSYEKL. This CDR3 is 15 amino acids long. V lost 1 base to trimming and J lost 2 bases; unmatched junction nucleotides: 3. The CDR3 DNA reads as TGCGCCAGCAGCCAAGTCGGCGGGGGGGCCTACGAGCAGTACTTC. It is translated as CASSQVGGGAYEQYF.

The chain recombines TRBV30 with TRBJ1-2; a possible D gene is TRBD1 (6 bases). The germline V gene has CDR1 GTSNPN and CDR2 SVGIG (reference sequence). V was clipped by 0 bases and J by 6 bases, with 11 bases between them. The CDR3 extends over 13 amino acids. In DNA form, the CDR3 reads TGTGCCTGGAGTGTCTGGGGGCCGGATGGCTACACCTTC. It yields the protein CAWSVWGPDGYTF.

The gene calls are TRBV7-2 and TRBJ2-7; TRBD2 is a possible D gene (5 bases). The CDR3 contains 13 residues. Germline V gene sequence: CDR1 SGHTA, CDR2 FQGNSA. V was trimmed by 4 bases and J by 3 bases, leaving 10 bases between them. The DNA for the CDR3 is TGTGCCAGCAGCTACCGGGATCTCTACGAGCAGTACTTC. As protein: CASSYRDLYEQYF. Full variable domain (outside the CDR3, taken from reference TRBV7-2 and TRBJ2-7): GAGVSQSPSNKVTEKGKDVELRCDPISGHTALYWYRQSLGQGLEFLIYFQGNSAPDKSGLPSDRFSAERTGGSVSTLTIQRTQQEDSAVYLCASSYRDLYEQYFGPGTRLTVT.